Given below is one T cell receptor (beta chain) in context. Only in-frame clones appear in the TCRdb table, and some are missing; sequencing was by immunoSEQ multiplex PCR. This table holds about 100,000 clones, 88% found once. The germline gives CDR1 SGHDT, CDR2 YYEEEE. This CDR3 is built from 17 residues. J was trimmed by 3 bases and V by 4 bases; bases with no gene match: 9. The source of the sample is a study of T cell responses to AZD1222 COVID-19 vaccine. The specimen was peripheral blood, collected on day 0 of AZD1222 vaccination. The chain recombines TRBV5-6 with TRBJ2-1; TRBD1 matches at 11 bases. The receptor's source is an adult in good health. The CDR3 loop reads CASSGGQGVLNYNEQFF. CDR3 coding DNA: TGTGCCAGCAGCGGGGGACAGGGGGTTCTGAACTACAATGAGCAGTTCTTC. Filled out from reference TRBV5-6 and TRBJ2-1, the complete variable domain reads DAGVTQSPTHLIKTRGQQVTLRCSPKSGHDTVSWYQQALGQGPQFIFQYYEEEERQRGNFPDRFSGHQFPNYSSELNVNALLLGDSALYLCASSGGQGVLNYNEQFFGPGTRLTVL.